This paragraph covers one T cell receptor beta chain sequence. What it recognizes is unknown. This sample is drawn from a study of blood T cells in healthy people across ages. Extraction of total RNA produced a minimum of 5 micrograms from each sample. V lost 4 bases, J lost 6 bases, and 15 bases lay in between. Germline values: CDR1 SEHNR, CDR2 FQNEAQ (reference sequence). The CDR3 covers 14 residues. Whole-study findings and limits: The CMV status of each donor remained undetermined, and this could have confounded shifts in expanded clonotypes.

Together with a sample-barcoded 5' primer, a J-beta primer mix was included in a second PCR lasting about 7 to 12 cycles. At least 2.5 million CDR3-containing paired-end reads were obtained per sample. TCRdb independently ran MiXCR on the 5' RACE reads; one entry per CDR3 protein. The sample has around 1,000,000 distinct CDR3 sequences, more than 30% seen once. The TCR comes from a man younger than 35 in good health. The sequenced sample was blood. The V and J genes are TRBV7-9 and TRBJ1-1; D possibly corresponds to TRBD1 (6 bases). CDR3: CASSSTGLGAEAFF. The CDR3 nucleotides read TGTGCCAGCAGCTCTACAGGGTTGGGGGCTGAAGCTTTCTTT.